This T cell receptor (beta chain) was identified during a study of shared clonotypes between healthy human individuals. The study, taken as a whole, reports: Non-shared clonotypes had lower generation probabilities than clonotypes shared by all four sorted-subset donors.

Terminally differentiated effector memory CD45RA+ cells were excluded by CCR7 positive selection of CD45RO-negative cells. An approximately 210 ng quantity of DNA, approximately 29,000 T cell genomes, went into the sorted-subset replicate PCRs. Assay: immunoSEQ multiplex PCR; the TCRdb copy retains only in-frame clones and omits some. Of approximately 840,000 clones in the sample, roughly 96% are singletons; the top ten hold roughly 0.23%. The CDR3 has 15 residues. Germline CDR1 reads SGHRS; CDR2 reads YFSETQ. Trimming cost V 4 bases and J 3 bases, with 17 bases left between them. As for this clone: The target antigen is unknown.

The sample comprised naive CD8+ T cells sorted from blood. The sequence was collected from a man aged 25 to 45 in good health. The chain couples TRBV5-1 to TRBJ2-7; D might be TRBD2 (5 bases). Here the CDR3 reads CASSTHRSGIYEQYF. The CDR3 bases are TGCGCCAGCAGCACCCATCGCTCGGGGATCTACGAGCAGTACTTC.